The clone carrying this TCR beta chain was counted only a few times. This sample is drawn from a study of T-cell memory formation after mild COVID-19. Whole-study context: The study found TCR clusters largely donor specific.

A single record per CDR3 protein comes from TCRdb applying MiXCR to the 5' RACE reads. The table has approximately 580,000 distinct CDR3 sequences, roughly 20% seen once. This CDR3 spans 18 amino acids. V lost 0 bases and J lost 0; bases outside the gene matches: 8. Germline-derived CDR1 and CDR2 are ENHRY and SYGVKD. The sample comprised PBMCs or a T cell subset sorted from them (not recorded which). This rearrangement joins TRBV10-3 to TRBJ2-1; TRBD2 matches 7 bases. The receptor was derived from an adult woman who had mild COVID-19 (a few samples of this study predate the infection). Cell type and time point are not known. CDR3 bases: TGTGCCATCAGTGAGTCGCTAGCGGAGTCGTTCTCCTACAATGAGCAGTTCTTC. Translating gives CAISESLAESFSYNEQFF.